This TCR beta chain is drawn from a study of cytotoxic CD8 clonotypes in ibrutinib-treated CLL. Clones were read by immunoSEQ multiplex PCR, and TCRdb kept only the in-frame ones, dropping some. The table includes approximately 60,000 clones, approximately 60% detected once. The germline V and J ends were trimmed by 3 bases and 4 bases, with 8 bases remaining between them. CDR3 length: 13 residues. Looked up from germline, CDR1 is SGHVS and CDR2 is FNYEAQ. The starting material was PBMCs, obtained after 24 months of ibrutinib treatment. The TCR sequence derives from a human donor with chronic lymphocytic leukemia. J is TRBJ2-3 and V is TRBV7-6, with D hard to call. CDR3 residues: CASSFNVADTQYF. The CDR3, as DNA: TGTGCCAGCAGCTTTAACGTCGCAGATACGCAGTATTTT.